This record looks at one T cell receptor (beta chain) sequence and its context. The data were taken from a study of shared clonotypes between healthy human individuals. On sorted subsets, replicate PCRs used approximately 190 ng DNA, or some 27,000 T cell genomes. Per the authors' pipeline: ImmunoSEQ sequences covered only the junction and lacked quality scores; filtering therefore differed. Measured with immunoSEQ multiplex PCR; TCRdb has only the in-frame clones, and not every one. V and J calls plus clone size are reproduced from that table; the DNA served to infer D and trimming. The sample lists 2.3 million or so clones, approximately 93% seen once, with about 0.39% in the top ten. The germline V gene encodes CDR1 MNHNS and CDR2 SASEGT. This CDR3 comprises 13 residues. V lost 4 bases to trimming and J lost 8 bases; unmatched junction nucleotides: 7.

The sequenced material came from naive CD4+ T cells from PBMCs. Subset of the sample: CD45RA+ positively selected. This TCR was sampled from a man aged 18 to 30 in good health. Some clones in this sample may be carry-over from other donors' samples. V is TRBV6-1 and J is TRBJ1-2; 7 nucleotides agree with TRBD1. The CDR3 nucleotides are TGTGCCAGCAGTGTCTGGGACAGAGGGGGCTACACCTTC. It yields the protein CASSVWDRGGYTF.